What follows describes a single T cell receptor (beta chain). The table lists this clone with a count of one. Its cognate antigen has yet to be identified. No base quality information exists; no much larger clone differs at one position. Participants in the prospective study were enrolled through a virtual design, were aged roughly 18 to 90 years, and lived in some 24 United States geographic areas. In the prospective study, participants were assigned to cohorts based on the clinical history participants reported in a screening survey and a study questionnaire. ImmuneRACE Cohort 3 recovered participants were defined by two consecutive negative NP/OP PCR tests, healthcare professional clearance, or symptom resolution. Each participant in the prospective study had whole blood, serum and a nasopharyngeal or oropharyngeal swab collected by mobile phlebotomists. Additional blood draws and questionnaires over an approximately 2-month period could optionally be provided by prospective study participants. Prospective study blood samples were shipped either frozen or at room temperature before DNA extraction.

TCRbeta CDR3 regions were amplified from genomic DNA by means of the immunoSEQ Assay, a bias-controlled multiplex PCR. Per the original workflow: Within the assay, amplification of reference gene primers was used to estimate how many nucleated cells each sample contained. Sequence reads were collapsed and filtered to measure the absolute abundance of every unique TCRbeta CDR3 rearrangement. Productive Simpson clonality was computed per sample as the square root of Simpson's diversity index over productive rearrangements. Imported from immuneACCESS, the table was reduced by TCRdb to in-frame sequences with V and J called. These copies leave out some clones; in studies compared against another copy, an unresolved V gene accounts for under half, and the cause of the remainder is not known. V, J and clone size reflect that table, while D and trimming were determined from the DNA. The table for this sample lists 150,000 to 200,000 clones; over 75% of them were counted only once. The ten most abundant clones make up 5% to 6% of the sample.

The data derive from a study of blood T cell repertoires in COVID-19 (dated by TCRdb to 2020 to 2021). For context, the study as a whole: Collaborator samples came from the United States, Italy and Spain and covered acute and convalescent phases of COVID-19. The material from the prospective study consisted of cDNA or gDNA derived from T cells, B-cell-depleted T cells, or PBMCs. Deeply sampled blood TCRbeta repertoires from subjects exposed to, actively infected with, or recovered from COVID-19 were included in the dataset. A freely available public database, intended as a resource for researchers studying the immune response to SARS-CoV-2, is where the repertoires were released. Samples were obtained from the ongoing ImmuneRACE study (first 160 participants) and from over 1,000 subjects provided by 6 global collaborators. A de-identified subject ID, COVID-19 status, age in years and sex were almost always included in the sample metadata. Where available, HLA class I and class II types were taken from metadata supplied by the sample provider and were not determined by assay-based typing. Results the study describes overall, beyond this receptor: The amount of clinical and demographic metadata varied by source and participant and was provided uncurated.

This TCR was recovered from a middle-aged man who had recovered from COVID-19. Sequencing was carried out using PBMCs or T cells enriched from blood (not recorded which).

The DNA sequence is as follows: TGTGCCAGTAGTACCATAGACCGGACAGGGGGCAGGGGGACTGAAGCTTTCTTT. It codes for CASSTIDRTGGRGTEAFF. The chain joins TRBV19 to TRBJ1-1; TRBD1 aligns with 11 central bases. Trimming takes 4 bases off V and 5 bases off J; junction bases not matched to a gene: 15. The germline V gene (reference sequence) yields LNHDA for CDR1 and SQIVND for CDR2. There are 18 amino acids in the CDR3, from cysteine to phenylalanine inclusive. The read is trimmed to its CDR3 DNA, 54 bases read in frame from base 1. Where the CDR3 stops, the reference TRBV19 and TRBJ1-1 genes take over; the full variable domain is DGGITQSPKYLFRKEGQNVTLSCEQNLNHDAMYWYRQDPGQGLRLIYYSQIVNDFQKGDIAEGYSVSREKKESFPLTVTSAQKNPTAFYLCASSTIDRTGGRGTEAFFGQGTRLTVV.